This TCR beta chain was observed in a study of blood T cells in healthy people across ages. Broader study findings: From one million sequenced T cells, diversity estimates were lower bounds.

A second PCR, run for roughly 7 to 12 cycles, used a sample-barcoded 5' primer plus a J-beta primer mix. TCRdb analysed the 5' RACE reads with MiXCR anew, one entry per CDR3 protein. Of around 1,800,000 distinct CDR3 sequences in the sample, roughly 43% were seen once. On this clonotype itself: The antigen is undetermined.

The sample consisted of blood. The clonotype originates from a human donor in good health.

CDR3 sequence reads: CASSHGTSGIYEQYF. Here the CDR3 DNA reads TGTGCCAGCAGCCATGGGACTAGCGGGATTTACGAGCAGTACTTC. The chain has TRBV3-1 and TRBJ2-7, with 13 bases identical to TRBD2. This CDR3 contains 15 residues. Germline assignment: CDR1 LGHDT and CDR2 YNNKEL (reference sequence). The trim removed 3 bases at V and 4 bases at J, leaving 3 bases unmatched.